This is a list of T cell receptor beta chains from one sample in a study of cytomegalovirus exposure and HLA in healthy donors. TCRdb keeps only in-frame clones here, not all; method: immunoSEQ multiplex PCR. Seen here are roughly 80,000 clones, approximately 66% observed once, and the top ten hold about 4.7%. The sample consisted of PBMCs. Receptors originate from a male donor in good health and CMV-seropositive. CDR3s include the opening cysteine and the closing phenylalanine or tryptophan. The order of the fields is D gene, clone size, V gene, J gene, CDR3 DNA, CDR3 protein. The D gene is left open where the match is weak. Clone size is not always given. Where it is, it says once, few, many or a class for expanded clones.

d_gene: NA; abundance: NA; v_gene: TRBV7-2; j_gene: TRBJ1-2; CDR3nt: TGTGCCAGCAGCACCCGCGGGCACGGCTACACCTTC; CDR3aa: CASSTRGHGYTF
d_gene: NA; abundance: NA; v_gene: TRBV6-5; j_gene: TRBJ1-2; CDR3nt: TGTGCCAGCAGTTACTTCGGAGAGGGAACCTATGGCTACACCTTC; CDR3aa: CASSYFGEGTYGYTF
d_gene: NA; abundance: few; v_gene: TRBV30; j_gene: TRBJ2-3; CDR3nt: TGTGCCTGGGGCAGGACAGATACGCAGTATTTT; CDR3aa: CAWGRTDTQYF
d_gene: TRBD2; abundance: NA; v_gene: TRBV5-1; j_gene: TRBJ2-1; CDR3nt: TGCGCCAGCAGCTTGACTAGCGGGGGGCCGTGGAATGAGCAGTTCTTC; CDR3aa: CASSLTSGGPWNEQFF
d_gene: NA; abundance: NA; v_gene: TRBV7-9; j_gene: TRBJ1-2; CDR3nt: TGTGCCAGCAGCTCGGAATTGGACAGCTCCCTTGATGGCTACACCTTC; CDR3aa: CASSSELDSSLDGYTF
d_gene: TRBD1; abundance: NA; v_gene: TRBV7-9; j_gene: TRBJ1-3; CDR3nt: TGTGCCAGCAGCAAGGGACAGGCGGGAAACACCATATATTTT; CDR3aa: CASSKGQAGNTIYF
d_gene: TRBD1; abundance: NA; v_gene: TRBV4-2; j_gene: TRBJ2-7; CDR3nt: TGTGCCAGCAGCCCCCTGGGGACAGGGGGCAACGAGCAGTACTTC; CDR3aa: CASSPLGTGGNEQYF
d_gene: TRBD1; abundance: few; v_gene: TRBV29-1; j_gene: TRBJ2-7; CDR3nt: TGCAGCATACGACAGGGGCCCTACGAGCAGTACTTC; CDR3aa: CSIRQGPYEQYF
d_gene: NA; abundance: NA; v_gene: TRBV27; j_gene: TRBJ2-1; CDR3nt: TGTGCCAGCAAAGCAGGGAAAGAGTTCTTC; CDR3aa: CASKAGKEFF
d_gene: NA; abundance: NA; v_gene: TRBV5-1; j_gene: TRBJ1-5; CDR3nt: TGCGCCAGCAGCTTGGCGGGGGTAAACAATCAGCCCCAGCATTTT; CDR3aa: CASSLAGVNNQPQHF
d_gene: NA; abundance: few; v_gene: TRBV19; j_gene: TRBJ1-6; CDR3nt: TGTGCCAGTAGTACCAGCGGGGCATCACTATCACCCCTCCACTTT; CDR3aa: CASSTSGASLSPLHF
d_gene: TRBD1; abundance: NA; v_gene: TRBV7-2; j_gene: TRBJ2-2; CDR3nt: TGTGCCAGCAGCTTCGGGACAGGGGGCCTCAGCGGGGAGCTGTTTTTT; CDR3aa: CASSFGTGGLSGELFF
d_gene: NA; abundance: NA; v_gene: TRBV18; j_gene: TRBJ1-4; CDR3nt: TGTGCCAGCTCACCAAGGGGAACAACTAATGAAAAACTGTTTTTT; CDR3aa: CASSPRGTTNEKLFF
d_gene: NA; abundance: NA; v_gene: TRBV6-1; j_gene: TRBJ1-1; CDR3nt: TGTGCCAGCAGTGAGGATGGTCCTTGGGGGGGAGCTTTCTTT; CDR3aa: CASSEDGPWGGAFF
d_gene: NA; abundance: NA; v_gene: TRBV2; j_gene: TRBJ2-7; CDR3nt: TGTGCCAGCAGTGGACAGCAGTACTACGAGCAGTACTTC; CDR3aa: CASSGQQYYEQYF
d_gene: TRBD1; abundance: NA; v_gene: TRBV19; j_gene: TRBJ2-7; CDR3nt: TGTGCCAGTAGTTTAGGGACAGGGTTCGAGCAGTACTTC; CDR3aa: CASSLGTGFEQYF
d_gene: NA; abundance: NA; v_gene: TRBV7-9; j_gene: TRBJ1-1; CDR3nt: TGTGCCAGCAGCTTCGGGGGGGAGAACACTGAAGCTTTCTTT; CDR3aa: CASSFGGENTEAFF
d_gene: TRBD1; abundance: NA; v_gene: TRBV28; j_gene: TRBJ1-1; CDR3nt: TGTGCCAGCAGGACACAGGGGGCAAGGGGGGACACTGAAGCTTTCTTT; CDR3aa: CASRTQGARGDTEAFF
d_gene: TRBD1; abundance: NA; v_gene: TRBV19; j_gene: TRBJ1-1; CDR3nt: TGTGCCAGTAGTATAGGGACAGGGGACACTGAAGCTTTCTTT; CDR3aa: CASSIGTGDTEAFF
d_gene: TRBD2; abundance: medium-sized; v_gene: TRBV10-1; j_gene: TRBJ2-4; CDR3nt: TGCGCCAGCAGTGACGGGAGGGCCGGGACCAAAAACATTCAGTACTTC; CDR3aa: CASSDGRAGTKNIQYF
d_gene: TRBD1; abundance: NA; v_gene: TRBV7-2; j_gene: TRBJ2-3; CDR3nt: TGTGCCAGCAGCTTAGCGCTAAGACAGGGACGCACAGATACGCAGTATTTT; CDR3aa: CASSLALRQGRTDTQYF
d_gene: TRBD2; abundance: once; v_gene: TRBV7-2; j_gene: TRBJ2-5; CDR3nt: TGTGCCAGCAGCCTCGGGGGGAGCCAAGAGACCCAGTACTTC; CDR3aa: CASSLGGSQETQYF
d_gene: NA; abundance: NA; v_gene: TRBV7-9; j_gene: TRBJ1-2; CDR3nt: TGTGCCAGCAGCTTCAACAGGGTCTATGGCTACACCTTC; CDR3aa: CASSFNRVYGYTF
d_gene: NA; abundance: NA; v_gene: TRBV7-2; j_gene: TRBJ2-7; CDR3nt: TGTGCCAGCAGCTTAGAGGGGGGGGTTGGCGAGCAGTACTTC; CDR3aa: CASSLEGGVGEQYF
d_gene: TRBD1; abundance: NA; v_gene: TRBV5-1; j_gene: TRBJ2-7; CDR3nt: TGCGCCAGCAGCACCGGACCCGGGACAGCTAAAGAGGACTACGAGCAGTACTTC; CDR3aa: CASSTGPGTAKEDYEQYF
d_gene: NA; abundance: NA; v_gene: TRBV5-1; j_gene: TRBJ2-7; CDR3nt: TGCGCCAGCCGCTTTGGGGGCCAGGGAGACGCCGAGCAGTACTTC; CDR3aa: CASRFGGQGDAEQYF
d_gene: TRBD1; abundance: NA; v_gene: TRBV5-1; j_gene: TRBJ2-7; CDR3nt: TGCGCCAGCACGAGGACAGGATTGACCTACGAGCAGTACTTC; CDR3aa: CASTRTGLTYEQYF
d_gene: TRBD1; abundance: NA; v_gene: TRBV6-4; j_gene: TRBJ2-5; CDR3nt: TGTGCTCGCACACCGGGACAGGGGAGCCCGAAAGAGACCCAGTACTTC; CDR3aa: CARTPGQGSPKETQYF
d_gene: NA; abundance: NA; v_gene: TRBV6-5; j_gene: TRBJ2-7; CDR3nt: TGTGCCAGCAGTTACTCGATGGGGGGATCCTACGAGCAGTACTTC; CDR3aa: CASSYSMGGSYEQYF
d_gene: NA; abundance: few; v_gene: TRBV30; j_gene: TRBJ1-2; CDR3nt: TGTGCCTGGAGTGTAGGAGTGGGCTACACCTTC; CDR3aa: CAWSVGVGYTF
d_gene: NA; abundance: NA; v_gene: TRBV4-1; j_gene: TRBJ2-3; CDR3nt: TGCGCCAGCAGCCAAGCAGGGGTGCGGGATACGCAGTATTTT; CDR3aa: CASSQAGVRDTQYF
d_gene: TRBD2; abundance: NA; v_gene: TRBV9; j_gene: TRBJ2-1; CDR3nt: TGTGCCAGCAGCGTAGGGGGCAGCGGGAGCGGTGAGCAGTTCTTC; CDR3aa: CASSVGGSGSGEQFF
d_gene: TRBD1; abundance: NA; v_gene: TRBV2; j_gene: TRBJ2-7; CDR3nt: TGTGCCAGCAGCGGGACAGGGATGGAGCAGTACTTC; CDR3aa: CASSGTGMEQYF
d_gene: NA; abundance: NA; v_gene: TRBV7-2; j_gene: TRBJ1-1; CDR3nt: TGTGCCAGCAGCTTACAGGGCTCCATGAACACTGAAGCTTTCTTT; CDR3aa: CASSLQGSMNTEAFF
d_gene: NA; abundance: NA; v_gene: TRBV28; j_gene: TRBJ2-5; CDR3nt: TGTGCCAGCAGCCCTAGGACAGATATAGAGACCCAGTACTTC; CDR3aa: CASSPRTDIETQYF
d_gene: TRBD1; abundance: NA; v_gene: TRBV19; j_gene: TRBJ1-1; CDR3nt: TGTGCCAGTAGTATCTCGCGGGACAAGGGGGCCGGCTGGCGGACTGAAGCTTTCTTT; CDR3aa: CASSISRDKGAGWRTEAFF
d_gene: NA; abundance: NA; v_gene: TRBV18; j_gene: TRBJ1-2; CDR3nt: TGTGCCAGCTCACGTGGGGAGGGCGACTATGGCTACACCTTC; CDR3aa: CASSRGEGDYGYTF
d_gene: NA; abundance: NA; v_gene: TRBV7-9; j_gene: TRBJ1-5; CDR3nt: TGTGCCAGCAGCTTAGGCGGTGGCAATCAGCCCCAGCATTTT; CDR3aa: CASSLGGGNQPQHF
d_gene: NA; abundance: few; v_gene: TRBV10-3; j_gene: TRBJ2-4; CDR3nt: TGTGCCATCAGTGAGTGGGGAGAAAACATTCAGTACTTC; CDR3aa: CAISEWGENIQYF
d_gene: TRBD1; abundance: NA; v_gene: TRBV7-2; j_gene: TRBJ1-2; CDR3nt: TGTGCCAGCAGCGCCGGAACAGGGGCCGACTATGGCTACACCTTC; CDR3aa: CASSAGTGADYGYTF
d_gene: TRBD1; abundance: NA; v_gene: TRBV5-1; j_gene: TRBJ2-7; CDR3nt: TGCGCCAGCAGCGCTTCCGGGACAGGGATGGGCGAGCAGTACTTC; CDR3aa: CASSASGTGMGEQYF